The sequence of this T cell receptor beta chain was determined in a study of T cell responses to AZD1222 COVID-19 vaccine. As for this clone: Its antigen is undetermined.

Whole-study findings and limits: The study identified only five to seven AZD1222 recipients as seropositive at baseline. Targeting of unmutated variant regions was reportedly seen in nearly half of spike-specific TCRs. Repertoire samples came only from after the peak T cell response.

Sequenced by immunoSEQ multiplex PCR; TCRdb stores in-frame clones only, minus some. The sample gives 77,000 or so clones, under 95% of which show up once; about 7.1% is in the top ten. This sequence was found in an adult in good health. Material: peripheral blood, obtained on day 0 of MenACWY control vaccination.

CDR3 bases: TGTGCCAGCAGCTTAGGCCTAGCGGCAGATACGCAGTATTTT. Translated: CASSLGLAADTQYF. The V call is TRBV7-2, the J call TRBJ2-3; 7 positions match TRBD2. There are 14 residues in the CDR3. Germline CDR1 is SGHTA and CDR2 is FQGNSA. V lost 1 base to trimming and J lost 4 bases; unmatched junction nucleotides: 2.